Listed below are T cell receptor beta chains from one sample, sequenced in a study of T cell responses to AZD1222 COVID-19 vaccine. Profiled with immunoSEQ multiplex PCR; TCRdb holds only in-frame clones, not every one. Of around 86,000 clones listed, around 90% are singletons. The sequencing here drew on peripheral blood, taken on day 0 of AZD1222 vaccination. Receptor source: an adult in good health. Both conserved end residues are trimmed from each CDR3. Fields, in order: J gene, V gene, CDR3 protein.

>TRBJ1-1|TRBV10-3
AISDHPFGQGGTEAF
>TRBJ1-4|TRBV6-1
ASSEALGGGGSNEKLF
>TRBJ2-1|TRBV7-6
ASSLAGVPGQGNEQF
>TRBJ1-4|TRBV7-6
ASSLAGTTNEKLF
>TRBJ1-5|TRBV7-2
ASSFKSVGTGRQPQH
>TRBJ1-1|TRBV7-2
ASSPTGDRAF
>TRBJ1-1|TRBV9
ASSVGGGPLMNTEAF
>TRBJ2-2|TRBV11-3
ARLPTDPHTGELF
>TRBJ2-3|TRBV6-5
ASSNLADTQY
>TRBJ2-1|TRBV5-4
ASSLVGSSYNEQF
>TRBJ2-6|TRBV12-5
ASGLGGISANVLT
>TRBJ2-3|TRBV6-5
ASSWTSHLADTQY
>TRBJ1-1|TRBV5-1
ASSFPGEDTEAF
>TRBJ1-1|TRBV10-3
AISPRGVNTEAF
>TRBJ1-1|TRBV9
ASSVSPGQGYTEAF
>TRBJ2-7|TRBV9
ASSSGLALYEQY
>TRBJ1-1|TRBV6-5
ASSYGMGTEAF
>TRBJ1-3|TRBV30
AWSGGQGNTIY
>TRBJ1-1|TRBV25-1
ASNTLNTEAF
>TRBJ2-5|TRBV6-2/TRBV6-3
ASSWGTIGYQETQY
>TRBJ2-2|TRBV5-1
ASSLGDRDTGELF
>TRBJ1-2|TRBV6-2/TRBV6-3
ASSSSGQGGSWYGYT
>TRBJ1-1|TRBV5-5
ASTPGLGALTEAF
>TRBJ1-2|TRBV27
ASSTGPYGYT
>TRBJ1-2|TRBV7-2
ASSLVAINYGYT
>TRBJ1-5|TRBV6-5
ASSTDRAGNQPQH
>TRBJ2-7|TRBV7-9
ASSLASSQRSSYEQY
>TRBJ2-7|TRBV28
ASSLAGTYYEQY
>TRBJ1-2|TRBV4-3
ASSQDLGDYGYT